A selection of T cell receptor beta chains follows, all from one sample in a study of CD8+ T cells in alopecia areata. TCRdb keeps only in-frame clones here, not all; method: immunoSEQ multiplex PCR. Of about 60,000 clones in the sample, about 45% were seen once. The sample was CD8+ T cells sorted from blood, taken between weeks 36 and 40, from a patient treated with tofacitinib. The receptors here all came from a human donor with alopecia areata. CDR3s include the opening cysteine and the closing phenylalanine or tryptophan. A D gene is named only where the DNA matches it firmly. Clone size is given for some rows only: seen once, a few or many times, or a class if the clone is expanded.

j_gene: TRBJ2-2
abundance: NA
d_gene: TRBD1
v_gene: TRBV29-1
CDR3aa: CSVVGTDSTGELFF
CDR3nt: TGCAGCGTTGTCGGGACAGATAGCACCGGGGAGCTGTTTTTT

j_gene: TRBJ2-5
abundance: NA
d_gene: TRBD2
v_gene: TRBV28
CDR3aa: CASSLLREGLETQYF
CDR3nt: TGTGCCAGCAGTTTACTCCGGGAGGGCCTGGAGACCCAGTACTTC

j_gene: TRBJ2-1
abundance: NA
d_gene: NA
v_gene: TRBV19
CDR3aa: CASSWSSYNEQFF
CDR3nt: TGTGCCAGTAGTTGGAGCTCCTACAATGAGCAGTTCTTC

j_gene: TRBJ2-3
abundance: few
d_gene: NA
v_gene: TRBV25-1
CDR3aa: CASSEARISDTQYF
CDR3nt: TGTGCCAGCAGTGAAGCCAGGATCTCTGATACGCAGTATTTT

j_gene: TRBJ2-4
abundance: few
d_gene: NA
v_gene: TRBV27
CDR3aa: CASSPRGSFKNIQYF
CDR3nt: TGTGCCAGCAGCCCTAGAGGGAGTTTCAAAAACATTCAGTACTTC

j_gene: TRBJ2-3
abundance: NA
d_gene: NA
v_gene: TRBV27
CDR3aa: CASRVLDTDTQYF
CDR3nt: TGTGCCAGCAGAGTACTAGACACAGATACGCAGTATTTT

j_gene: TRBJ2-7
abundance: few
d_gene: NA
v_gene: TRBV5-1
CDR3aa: CASSSEPYEQYF
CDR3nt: TGCGCCAGCAGCTCCGAACCCTACGAGCAGTACTTC

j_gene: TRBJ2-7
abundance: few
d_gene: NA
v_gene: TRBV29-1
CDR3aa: CSAGGAYEQYF
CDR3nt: TGCAGCGCCGGAGGCGCCTACGAGCAGTACTTC

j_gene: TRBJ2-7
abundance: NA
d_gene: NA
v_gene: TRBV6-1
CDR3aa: CASIAFSPVIYEQYF
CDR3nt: TGTGCCAGCATTGCTTTCTCCCCCGTTATTTACGAGCAGTACTTC

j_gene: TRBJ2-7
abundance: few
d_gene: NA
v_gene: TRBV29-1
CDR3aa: CSVERTDSYEQYF
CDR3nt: TGCAGCGTTGAGAGGACAGACTCCTACGAGCAGTACTTC

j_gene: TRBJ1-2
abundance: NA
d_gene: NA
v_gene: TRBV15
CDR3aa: CAPSGAVGYTF
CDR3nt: TGTGCCCCCTCTGGGGCTGTTGGCTACACCTTC

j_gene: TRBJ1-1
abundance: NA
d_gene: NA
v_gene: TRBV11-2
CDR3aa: CASSTTLPGLSTEAFF
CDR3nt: TGTGCCAGCAGCACGACCCTACCGGGACTTAGCACTGAAGCTTTCTTT

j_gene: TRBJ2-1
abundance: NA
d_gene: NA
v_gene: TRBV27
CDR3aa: CASSFAGSNEQFF
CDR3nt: TGTGCCAGCAGTTTTGCAGGGTCCAATGAGCAGTTCTTC

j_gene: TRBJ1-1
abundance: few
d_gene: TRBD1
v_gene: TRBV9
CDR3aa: CASSVRQGDEAFF
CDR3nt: TGTGCCAGCAGCGTTCGACAGGGGGATGAAGCTTTCTTT

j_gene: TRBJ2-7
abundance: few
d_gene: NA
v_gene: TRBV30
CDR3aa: CAWSDSSYEQYF
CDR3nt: TGTGCCTGGAGTGATAGCTCCTACGAGCAGTACTTC

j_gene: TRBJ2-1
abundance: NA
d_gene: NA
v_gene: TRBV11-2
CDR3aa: CASSNGVYEQFF
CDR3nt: TGTGCCAGCAGCAATGGGGTGTATGAGCAGTTCTTC

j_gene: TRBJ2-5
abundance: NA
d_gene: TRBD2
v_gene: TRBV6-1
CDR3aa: CASTMTSRETQYF
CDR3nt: TGTGCCAGCACCATGACTAGCAGAGAGACCCAGTACTTC

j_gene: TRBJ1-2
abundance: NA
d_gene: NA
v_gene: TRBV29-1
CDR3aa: CSVEEGLWQGIYGYTF
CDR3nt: TGCAGCGTTGAAGAGGGCCTCTGGCAGGGCATCTATGGCTACACCTTC

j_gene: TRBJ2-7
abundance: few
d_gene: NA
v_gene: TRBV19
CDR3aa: CASSMTATYEQYF
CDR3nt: TGTGCCAGTAGTATGACCGCTACCTACGAGCAGTACTTC

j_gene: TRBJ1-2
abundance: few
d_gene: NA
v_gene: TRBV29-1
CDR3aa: CSVPSFDNYGYTF
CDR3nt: TGCAGCGTCCCCTCTTTTGATAACTATGGCTACACCTTC

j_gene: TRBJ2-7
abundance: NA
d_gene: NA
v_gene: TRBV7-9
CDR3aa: CASSLGRNEQYF
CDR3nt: TGTGCCAGCAGCTTAGGGCGGAACGAGCAGTACTTC

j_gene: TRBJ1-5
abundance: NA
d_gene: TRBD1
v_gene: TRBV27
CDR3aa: CASSLFCVTGVGNQPQHF
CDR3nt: TGTGCCAGCAGTTTATTTTGTGTCACAGGGGTGGGCAATCAGCCCCAGCATTTT

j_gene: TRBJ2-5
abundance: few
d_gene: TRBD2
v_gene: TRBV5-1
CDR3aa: CASSFGSGKETQYF
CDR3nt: TGCGCCAGCAGCTTCGGTAGCGGGAAAGAGACCCAGTACTTC

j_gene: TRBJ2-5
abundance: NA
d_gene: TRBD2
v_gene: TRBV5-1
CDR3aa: CASSLGPSGFQETQYF
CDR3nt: TGCGCCAGCAGCTTGGGTCCTAGCGGATTTCAAGAGACCCAGTACTTC

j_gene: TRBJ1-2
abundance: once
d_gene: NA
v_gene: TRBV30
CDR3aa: CACQSGWGDGYTF
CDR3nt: TGTGCCTGCCAATCCGGGTGGGGCGATGGCTACACCTTC

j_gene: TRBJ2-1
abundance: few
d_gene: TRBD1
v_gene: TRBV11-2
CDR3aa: CASSFRQGDEQFF
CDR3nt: TGTGCCAGCAGCTTTCGACAGGGGGATGAGCAGTTCTTC

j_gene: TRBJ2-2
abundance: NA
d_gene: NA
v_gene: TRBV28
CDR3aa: CASIPLRDTGELFF
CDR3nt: TGTGCCAGCATCCCCCTGCGGGACACCGGGGAGCTGTTTTTT

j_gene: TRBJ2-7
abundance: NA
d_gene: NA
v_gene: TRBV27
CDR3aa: CASREAGLSYEQYF
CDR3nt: TGTGCCAGCAGAGAAGCGGGCCTCTCCTACGAGCAGTACTTC

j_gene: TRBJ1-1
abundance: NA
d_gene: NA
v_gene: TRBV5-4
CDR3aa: CASSLAGRATEAFF
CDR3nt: TGTGCCAGCAGCCTGGCCGGCAGGGCCACTGAAGCTTTCTTT

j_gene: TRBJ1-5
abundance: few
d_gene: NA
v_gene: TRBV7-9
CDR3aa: CASSRKSNQPQHF
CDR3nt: TGTGCCAGCAGCCGTAAAAGCAATCAGCCCCAGCATTTT

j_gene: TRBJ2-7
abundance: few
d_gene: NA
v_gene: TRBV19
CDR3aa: CASSFNGSPYEQYF
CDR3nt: TGTGCCAGTAGTTTCAACGGGTCTCCTTACGAGCAGTACTTC

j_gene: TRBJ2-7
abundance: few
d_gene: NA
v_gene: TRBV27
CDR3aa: CASSPVANSYEQYF
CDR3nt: TGTGCCAGCAGTCCGGTAGCGAACTCCTACGAGCAGTACTTC

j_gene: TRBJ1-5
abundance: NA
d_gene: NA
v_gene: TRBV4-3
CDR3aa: CASSQDSGTGQPQHF
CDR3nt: TGCGCCAGCAGCCAAGATTCGGGGACCGGCCAGCCCCAGCATTTT

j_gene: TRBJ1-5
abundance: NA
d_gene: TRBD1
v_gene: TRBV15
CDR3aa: CATSRRSKDRDSNQPQHF
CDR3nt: TGTGCCACCAGCAGGAGATCAAAGGACAGGGATAGCAATCAGCCCCAGCATTTT

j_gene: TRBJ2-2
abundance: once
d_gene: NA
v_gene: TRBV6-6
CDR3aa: CASSLDTGELFF
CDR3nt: TGTGCCAGCAGCCTAGACACCGGGGAGCTGTTTTTT

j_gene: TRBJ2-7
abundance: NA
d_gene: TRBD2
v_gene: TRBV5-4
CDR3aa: CASSPGGYEQYF
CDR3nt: TGTGCCAGCAGCCCCGGGGGGTACGAGCAGTACTTC

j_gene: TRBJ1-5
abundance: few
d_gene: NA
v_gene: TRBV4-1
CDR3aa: CASSPTVDRDGNKPQHF
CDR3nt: TGCGCCAGCAGCCCTACAGTCGACCGGGACGGCAATAAGCCCCAGCATTTT

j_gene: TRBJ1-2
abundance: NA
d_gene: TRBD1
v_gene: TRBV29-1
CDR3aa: CSVPVGQGATYGYTF
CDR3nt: TGCAGCGTCCCAGTTGGACAGGGGGCGACCTATGGCTACACCTTC

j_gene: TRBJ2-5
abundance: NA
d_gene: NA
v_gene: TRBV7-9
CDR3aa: CASSGQGSGETQYF
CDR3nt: TGTGCCAGCTCGGGCCAGGGATCAGGAGAGACCCAGTACTTC

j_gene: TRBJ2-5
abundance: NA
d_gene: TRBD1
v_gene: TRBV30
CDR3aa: CAWDRTGSETQYF
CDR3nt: TGTGCCTGGGATCGGACAGGGTCCGAGACCCAGTACTTC

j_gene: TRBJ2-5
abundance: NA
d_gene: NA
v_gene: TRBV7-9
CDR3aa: CASSLEQRQETQYF
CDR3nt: TGTGCCAGCAGCTTAGAACAGCGCCAAGAGACCCAGTACTTC

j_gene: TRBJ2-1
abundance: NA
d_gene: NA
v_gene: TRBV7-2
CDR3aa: CASSLLFGGVHGEQFF
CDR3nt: TGTGCCAGCAGCTTATTGTTTGGAGGGGTTCATGGTGAGCAGTTCTTC

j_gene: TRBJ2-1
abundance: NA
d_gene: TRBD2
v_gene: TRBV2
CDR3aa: CASRDELGTSGRGSYNEQFF
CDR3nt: TGTGCCAGCAGGGATGAACTCGGGACTAGCGGGAGGGGATCCTACAATGAGCAGTTCTTC

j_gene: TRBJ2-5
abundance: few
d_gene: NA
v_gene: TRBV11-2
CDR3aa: CASNGETQYF
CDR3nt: TGTGCCAGCAACGGAGAAACCCAGTACTTC

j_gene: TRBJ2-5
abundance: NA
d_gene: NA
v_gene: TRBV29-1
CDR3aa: CSANTGIEETQYF
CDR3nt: TGCAGCGCCAATACAGGGATAGAAGAGACCCAGTACTTC

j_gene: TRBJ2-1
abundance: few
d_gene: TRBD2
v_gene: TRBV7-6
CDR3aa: CASSPSGREGYNEQFF
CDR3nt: TGTGCCAGCAGCCCCTCGGGGCGGGAGGGTTACAATGAGCAGTTCTTC

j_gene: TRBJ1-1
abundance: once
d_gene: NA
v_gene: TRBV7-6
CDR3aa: CASSIEEGRKTEAFF
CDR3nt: TGTGCCAGCAGTATAGAGGAGGGGAGGAAAACTGAAGCTTTCTTT

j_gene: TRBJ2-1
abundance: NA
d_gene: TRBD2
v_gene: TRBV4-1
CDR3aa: CASSKPRTSGNNEQFF
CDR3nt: TGCGCCAGCAGCAAACCACGGACTAGCGGAAACAATGAGCAGTTCTTC

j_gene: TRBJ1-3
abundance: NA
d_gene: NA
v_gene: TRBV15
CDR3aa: CATSRVQSSGNTIYF
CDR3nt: TGTGCCACCAGCAGAGTTCAGAGCTCTGGAAACACCATATATTTT

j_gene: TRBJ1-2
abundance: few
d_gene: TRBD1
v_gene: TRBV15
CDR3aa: CATSRDRGQGAHGYTF
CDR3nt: TGTGCCACCAGCAGAGATCGGGGACAGGGGGCCCATGGCTACACCTTC

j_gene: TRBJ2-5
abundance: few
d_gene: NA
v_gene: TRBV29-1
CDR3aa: CSVDPGTHEETQYF
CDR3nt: TGCAGCGTGGACCCGGGGACACACGAAGAGACCCAGTACTTC

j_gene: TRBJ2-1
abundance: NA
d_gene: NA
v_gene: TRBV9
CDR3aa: CASSGIDLNEQFF
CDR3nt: TGTGCCAGCAGCGGAATAGATCTCAATGAGCAGTTCTTC

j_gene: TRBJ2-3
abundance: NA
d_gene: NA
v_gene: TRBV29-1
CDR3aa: CSVVQSWGDTQYF
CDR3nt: TGCAGCGTTGTTCAGTCCTGGGGCGATACGCAGTATTTT